A selection of T cell receptor beta chains follows, all from one sample in a study of neurological immune-mediated disorders. MiXCR, run by TCRdb on the 5' RACE reads, gives a single entry per CDR3 protein. The repertoire has approximately 37,000 distinct CDR3 sequences, about 3.8% of them found once; the top ten carry roughly 2%. Sequenced material: PBMCs. The receptors shown here come from a man younger than 45 with multiple sclerosis. Both conserved end residues are part of each CDR3. The order of the fields is V gene, CDR3 protein.

>TRBV14
CASSQESGNSPLNF
>TRBV10-3
CAISWTSGHNEQFF
>TRBV12-3/TRBV12-4
CASSITTGDPPQHF
>TRBV11-2
CASSLGTMGYEQYF
>TRBV15
CATSRDLLNTEAFF
>TRBV7-2
CASSLGPREETQYF
>TRBV5-6
CASSLQGTQETQYF
>TRBV23-1
CARVGHTGLANIQYF
>TRBV20-1
CSARGGLEWAQYF
>TRBV6-1
CASSESRNQPQNF
>TRBV4-2
CASSRPRDRSYGYTF